The sequence of this TCR beta chain was determined in a study of CD4+ T cells in melanoma. The germline V gene has CDR1 SNHLY and CDR2 FYNNEI. The CDR3 runs 13 residues. The V end lost 6 bases, the J end lost 7 bases, and 12 bases lay between the germline ends. Assay used: immunoSEQ multiplex PCR; TCRdb lists only in-frame clones, some missing. The sample has about 9,600 clones; 75% to 80% are singletons. V is TRBV2 and J is TRBJ2-2; D ambiguous. Sample: cells from a culture (not recorded whether cultured in vitro). The sequence derives from a human donor with melanoma. CDR3: CASRSTVFGELFF. CDR3 bases: TGTGCCAGCAGGTCGACGGTGTTCGGGGAGCTGTTTTTT.